Listed below are T cell receptor beta chains from one sample, sequenced in a study of blood T cell repertoires in COVID-19. Profiled with immunoSEQ multiplex PCR; TCRdb holds only in-frame clones, not every one. The sample includes approximately 240,000 clones, about 83% of them seen just once. Sequenced input: peripheral blood. The receptor set was obtained from a human donor in a cohort sampled during active COVID-19. The CDR3 runs from the conserved cysteine through the conserved F or W. Fields, in order: CDR3 protein, J gene, V gene, CDR3 length.

CASISGGFRNTEAFF,TRBJ1-1,TRBV5-6,15
CAWSRDGLGELFF,TRBJ2-2,TRBV30,13
CASSPGQGGGQYF,TRBJ2-7,TRBV18,13
CASSVGGGRSGETQYF,TRBJ2-5,TRBV9,16
CASSMGLANTEAFF,TRBJ1-1,TRBV19,14
CASSVAGEGNYGYTF,TRBJ1-2,TRBV9,15
CASSLPGQGTNEKLFF,TRBJ1-4,TRBV7-9,16
CASSLAGNSNEKLFF,TRBJ1-4,TRBV5-1,15
CASSHLPGLAGENTGELFF,TRBJ2-2,TRBV3-1/TRBV3-2,19
CASSWRGGRGANVLTF,TRBJ2-6,TRBV4-1,16
CASSRGQEGNTQYF,TRBJ2-3,TRBV5-4,14
CASSEAPDWEQYF,TRBJ2-7,TRBV6-1,13
CASSKQGPANTGELFF,TRBJ2-2,TRBV27,16
CSVGASSSGANVLAF,TRBJ2-6,TRBV29-1,15
CASSVGGRDVHSGNTIYF,TRBJ1-3,TRBV9,18
CASSPDRGGQPQHF,TRBJ1-5,TRBV2,14
CATAGQGDYGYTF,TRBJ1-2,TRBV5-1,13
CASSQDRSGVLPGELFF,TRBJ2-2,TRBV4-2,17
CASSAIYRGGESGYTF,TRBJ1-2,TRBV5-4,16
CASRNTGGWDSDEQYF,TRBJ2-7,TRBV27,16
CSVRGGGEQYF,TRBJ2-7,TRBV29-1,11
CAISTGTGDTEAFF,TRBJ1-1,TRBV10-3,14
CASSLDQGDYEQYF,TRBJ2-7,TRBV11-2,14
CAWGTGGTEAFF,TRBJ1-1,TRBV30,12
CASMEGISQPQHF,TRBJ1-5,TRBV10-3,13
CASSTGTSGSRNTQYF,TRBJ2-3,TRBV3-1/TRBV3-2,16
CVSGSRGWERYF,TRBJ2-7,TRBV28,12
CASSPQSRTSGDNEQFF,TRBJ2-1,TRBV7-6,17
CASTQWGRRADTQYF,TRBJ2-3,TRBV5-6,15
CASKQKREGYNEQFF,TRBJ2-1,TRBV19,15
CASSKGYRVKEKLFF,TRBJ1-4,TRBV21-1,15
CASRLESRGDTQYF,TRBJ2-3,TRBV12-2,14
CASSEYRSGDTEAFF,TRBJ1-1,TRBV2,15
CASSEGGVPRDTQYF,TRBJ2-3,TRBV2,15
CATSTSGMQETQYF,TRBJ2-5,TRBV24-1,14
CASSPSGGSSGANVLTF,TRBJ2-6,TRBV18,17
CAWSVNTPVVEQYF,TRBJ2-7,TRBV30,14
CASSYSRDRVYGYTF,TRBJ1-2,TRBV6-5,15